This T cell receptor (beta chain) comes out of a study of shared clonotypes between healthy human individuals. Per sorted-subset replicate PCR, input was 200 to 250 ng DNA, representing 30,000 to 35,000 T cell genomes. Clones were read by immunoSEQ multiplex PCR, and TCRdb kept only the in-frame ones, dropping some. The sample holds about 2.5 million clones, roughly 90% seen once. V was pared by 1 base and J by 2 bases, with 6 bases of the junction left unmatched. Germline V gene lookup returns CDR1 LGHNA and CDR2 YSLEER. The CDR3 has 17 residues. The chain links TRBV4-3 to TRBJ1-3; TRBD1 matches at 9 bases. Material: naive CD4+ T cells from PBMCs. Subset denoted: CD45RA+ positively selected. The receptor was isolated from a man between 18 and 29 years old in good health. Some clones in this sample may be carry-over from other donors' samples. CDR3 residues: CASSQGIQGAAGNTIYF. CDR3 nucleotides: TGCGCCAGCAGCCAAGGCATACAGGGGGCGGCTGGAAACACCATATATTTT.